The clone carrying this TCR beta chain came up many times. Its antigen remains unknown. The germline V gene encodes CDR1 SGHTA and CDR2 FQGTGA. The V end lost 6 bases, the J end lost 5 bases, and 16 bases lay between the germline ends. The CDR3 totals 14 residues. A J-beta primer mix and a sample-barcoded 5' primer were used in a second PCR of roughly 6 to 11 cycles. TCRdb fed the 5' RACE reads into MiXCR, producing one record per CDR3 protein. The data contain over 500,000 distinct CDR3 sequences, about 27% of them singletons. This sample is drawn from a study of blood T cells in healthy people across ages. Study-wide results and limits: Per million T cells, TCR beta diversity dropped roughly linearly as age increased.

The data were also submitted as part of a second study, on T cells of mothers and their children. That publication notes: Samples were provided by three healthy Caucasian mothers and their six children.

The sequenced sample consisted of blood. This chain links TRBV7-3 with TRBJ1-1; D possibly corresponds to TRBD1 (5 bases). This TCR was sampled from a boy aged 2 to 10 in good health. The CDR3 region is CASSLSGGRTEAFF. CDR3 DNA: TGTGCCAGCAGTTTATCCGGGGGGAGGACTGAAGCTTTCTTT.